These T cell receptor beta chains were read from a single sample in a study of blood T cell repertoires in COVID-19. The data were produced by immunoSEQ multiplex PCR, yet TCRdb's version contains in-frame clones alone and is incomplete. Here the sample spans around 270,000 clones, around 87% being singletons. The source material was peripheral blood. The receptors were sampled from a woman in her sixties with COVID-19, enrolled during active disease. Both conserved end residues are trimmed from each CDR3. The D gene is left open where the match is weak.

D: TRBD2; V: TRBV6-1; J: TRBJ2-3; length: 13; CDR3: ASSEHGRVTDTQY
D: TRBD1; V: TRBV5-1; J: TRBJ2-7; length: 12; CDR3: ASSLEQGTYEQY
D: TRBD1; V: TRBV19; J: TRBJ2-7; length: 14; CDR3: ASTSGGTGEAREQY
D: .; V: TRBV5-8; J: TRBJ1-2; length: 12; CDR3: ASSPQGQLYGYT
D: .; V: TRBV6-2/TRBV6-3; J: TRBJ1-1; length: 13; CDR3: ASSYSTPSWTEAF
D: TRBD2; V: TRBV27; J: TRBJ2-4; length: 17; CDR3: ASSSRGLAAPLAKNIQY
D: .; V: TRBV11-1; J: TRBJ2-3; length: 12; CDR3: ASSARVGTDTQY
D: TRBD1; V: TRBV28; J: TRBJ2-3; length: 13; CDR3: ASRSDRARGDTQY
D: .; V: TRBV28; J: TRBJ1-1; length: 12; CDR3: ASSLTTLNTEAF
D: TRBD1; V: TRBV5-4; J: TRBJ2-1; length: 12; CDR3: ASSTWTGRNEQF
D: .; V: TRBV30; J: TRBJ1-3; length: 12; CDR3: AWSHPTSGNTIY
D: .; V: TRBV28; J: TRBJ2-1; length: 13; CDR3: ASSLGQNSYNEQF
D: TRBD2; V: TRBV2; J: TRBJ2-7; length: 13; CDR3: ASGRERRQSYEQY
D: TRBD1; V: TRBV5-6; J: TRBJ2-3; length: 13; CDR3: ASSLGQGVTDTQY
D: TRBD2; V: TRBV18; J: TRBJ2-7; length: 13; CDR3: ASSPSAGAIYEQY
D: TRBD2; V: TRBV19; J: TRBJ2-1; length: 14; CDR3: ASTGRGLAGVGEQF
D: .; V: TRBV5-1; J: TRBJ2-1; length: 14; CDR3: ASRDSLGSGKGEQF
D: TRBD1; V: TRBV5-4; J: TRBJ1-2; length: 12; CDR3: ASQTGGVNYGYT
D: TRBD2; V: TRBV24-1; J: TRBJ2-1; length: 14; CDR3: ATGLAGGRSYNEQF
D: TRBD1; V: TRBV6-1; J: TRBJ2-3; length: 13; CDR3: ASSEGTGATDTQY
D: TRBD2; V: TRBV10-3; J: TRBJ2-3; length: 13; CDR3: AISDGLAGVDTQY
D: TRBD2; V: TRBV28; J: TRBJ2-1; length: 15; CDR3: ASSIRLAALTYNEQF
D: TRBD2; V: TRBV15; J: TRBJ2-3; length: 18; CDR3: ATSRNWGRVTRREEDTQY
D: TRBD2; V: TRBV10-3; J: TRBJ2-2; length: 14; CDR3: AISDSSGSNTGELF
D: .; V: TRBV5-1; J: TRBJ2-1; length: 13; CDR3: ASSSGLGSYNEQF
D: .; V: TRBV5-5; J: TRBJ2-1; length: 13; CDR3: ASSSDLVSYNEQF
D: TRBD1; V: TRBV19; J: TRBJ1-1; length: 14; CDR3: ASRKGQALGNTEAF
D: .; V: TRBV6-5; J: TRBJ2-7; length: 13; CDR3: ASSSRGRRSYEQY
D: TRBD1; V: TRBV9; J: TRBJ2-2; length: 14; CDR3: ASSAPDRFGAGELF
D: TRBD2; V: TRBV6-1; J: TRBJ2-6; length: 15; CDR3: ASSGLAGGSGANVLT
D: TRBD1; V: TRBV9; J: TRBJ1-2; length: 13; CDR3: ASSLWTGANYGYT
D: TRBD2; V: TRBV9; J: TRBJ2-2; length: 14; CDR3: ASKRAGGPGTGELF
D: .; V: TRBV11-3; J: TRBJ1-2; length: 10; CDR3: ASSLSGYGYT
D: .; V: TRBV3-1/TRBV3-2; J: TRBJ1-2; length: 12; CDR3: ASSQFKGGYGYT
D: TRBD1; V: TRBV5-1; J: TRBJ1-2; length: 11; CDR3: ASSPDGGQGYT
D: .; V: TRBV5-1; J: TRBJ2-2; length: 11; CDR3: ASSLDSSGELF
D: TRBD2; V: TRBV4-1; J: TRBJ2-7; length: 13; CDR3: ASSQDTSGSYEQY
D: .; V: TRBV18; J: TRBJ1-5; length: 11; CDR3: ASSPLVGQPQH
D: TRBD1; V: TRBV9; J: TRBJ1-1; length: 14; CDR3: ASSARTGGMNTEAF